These 29 T cell receptor beta chains were all obtained from the same sample, sequenced in a study of breast tumors, draining lymph nodes, adjacent tissues. Samples came from axillary lymph nodes draining the breast cancer. TCRdb recomputed calls from the multiplex PCR reads with MiXCR, one row per CDR3 protein. The sample lists 270,000 or so distinct CDR3 sequences; about 30% were seen once. Sequencing was carried out using axillary lymph node tissue. Receptor source: a female donor with breast cancer. Some clones in this sample may be carry-over from other donors' samples.

This clonotype was seen repeatedly, ten times or more. The chain links TRBV7-8 to TRBJ2-5, with D possibly TRBD2 on 6 matching bases. The germline V and J ends were trimmed by 3 bases and 7 bases, with 21 bases remaining between them. The CDR3 has 16 amino acids. Germline V gene lookup returns CDR1 SGHVS and CDR2 FQNEAQ. The CDR3: CASSLRTGDVVGTQYF. The CDR3 DNA sequence: TGTGCCAGCAGCTTGAGGACGGGAGATGTGGTGGGGACCCAGTACTTC.

This clonotype was detected ten times or more. The chain uses TRBV5-8 and TRBJ2-5, with D possibly being TRBD2 (5 bases). From germline, CDR1 is SGHTS and CDR2 YDEGEE. CDR3 length: 15 residues. The V gene lost 1 base and the J gene lost 4 bases, with 14 bases spanning the gap. CDR3 DNA sequence: TGTGCCAGCAGCTTGCTTTGGACTCCAGGAGAGACCCAGTACTTC. It codes for CASSLLWTPGETQYF.

This clonotype was observed at least ten times. V gene TRBV19 combines with J gene TRBJ2-1; D ambiguous. Germline lookup yields CDR1 LNHDA and CDR2 SQIVND (reference sequence). This CDR3 contains 17 residues. The V end lost 3 bases, the J end lost 7 bases, and 22 bases lay between the germline ends. This CDR3 is CASSIYGPYPPRNEQFF. The CDR3 DNA reads TGTGCCAGTAGTATTTATGGCCCTTACCCCCCGCGGAATGAGCAGTTCTTC.

This clonotype was detected many times. The chain has TRBV11-3 and TRBJ2-5; D gene uncertain. The CDR3 has 13 residues. The V end lost 0 bases, the J end lost 7 bases, and 9 bases lay between the germline ends. CDR1 and CDR2 from the germline V gene are SGHNT and YENEEA. The CDR3 is CASSLDPVGTQYF. The CDR3 DNA reads TGTGCCAGCAGCTTAGATCCGGTGGGGACCCAGTACTTC.

This clonotype showed up many times. The genes are TRBV7-6 and TRBJ1-4, with 7 positions matching TRBD1. The CDR3 has 15 residues. The junction had 3 bases not matched to a gene; V was cut back by 0 bases and J by 5 bases. The V gene's germline CDR1 is SGHVS and CDR2 FNYEAQ. CDR3 in DNA: TGTGCCAGCAGCTTAGCACAGGGGATCAATGAAAAACTGTTTTTT. Amino acid sequence: CASSLAQGINEKLFF.

In this sample, this clonotype turned up many times. This chain joins TRBV24-1 and TRBJ2-3; a weak D match, TRBD2 (7 bases). The V gene's germline CDR1 is KGHDR and CDR2 SFDVKD. The CDR3 totals 14 residues. V lost 3 bases to trimming and J lost 5 bases, with 11 bases between them. DNA of the CDR3: TGTGCCACCAGTGATCGAGGGGGGGTAGATACGCAGTATTTT. Protein product: CATSDRGGVDTQYF.

This clonotype was found many times. Germline is not matched at one junction end, which may reflect a read error. The rearrangement links TRBV5-1 to TRBJ1-6; D is ambiguous. The V gene's germline CDR1 is SGHRS and CDR2 YFSETQ. The CDR3 has 14 amino acids. CDR3 bases: TGCGCCAGCAGCTTGGAAAGCGGGGATTCCCCCCTCCACTTT. Encoded protein: CASSLESGDSPLHF.

There are many counts of this clonotype. This chain links TRBV2 with TRBJ2-7; 13 bases line up with TRBD2. CDR1 and CDR2 from the germline V gene are SNHLY and FYNNEI. The CDR3 is made up of 17 amino acids. V shed 4 bases, J shed 0 bases, and the junction held 6 bases outside the gene matches. CDR3 DNA: TGTGCCAGCAGTGGACTAGCGGGAGGCTATCTCTCCTACGAGCAGTACTTC. This codes for CASSGLAGGYLSYEQYF.

This clonotype was observed many times. The gene calls are TRBV5-4 and TRBJ2-7; D uncertain. The CDR3 contains 13 residues. V shed 1 base and J shed 0 bases, with 5 bases lying between them. The germline CDR1 and CDR2 sequences are SGHNT and YYREEE (reference sequence). The CDR3 coding sequence is TGTGCCAGCAGCTTGACGAGCTCCTACGAGCAGTACTTC. Protein sequence: CASSLTSSYEQYF.

There are many counts of this clonotype. V is TRBV11-2 and J is TRBJ2-1; tentative D call: TRBD2 (6 bases). The CDR3 is made up of 11 amino acids. Between the trimmed V and J ends, which lost 5 bases and 14 bases, there was a span of 13 bases. The germline CDR1 and CDR2 sequences are SGHAT and FQNNGV. As DNA, the CDR3 is TGTGCCAGCAGCCCGGGGGTCCAGAAGTTCTTC. It specifies CASSPGVQKFF.

This clonotype came up many times. The chain combines TRBV19 with TRBJ2-5, with D unresolved. Germline V gene lookup returns CDR1 LNHDA and CDR2 SQIVND (reference sequence). The CDR3 has 14 amino acids. Trimming removed 1 base from V and 1 base from J, with 7 bases in between. DNA for the CDR3: TGTGCCAGTAGTATAGGCGGAGTCCAAGAGACCCAGTACTTC. This sequence encodes CASSIGGVQETQYF.

This clonotype showed up many times. The chain carries TRBV12-3 or TRBV12-4 and TRBJ1-3, with TRBD1 matching over 7 bases. CDR3 length equals 14 residues. V shed 5 bases, J shed 5 bases, and the junction held 6 bases outside the gene matches. The CDR3 DNA is TGTGCCAGCAGTCCGCCGGGACAGAGAAACACCATATATTTT. As protein: CASSPPGQRNTIYF.

This chain uses TRBV6-2 or TRBV6-3 with TRBJ2-7; 9 bases match TRBD2. CDR1 and CDR2 (germline): MNHEY, SVGEGT. The CDR3 is 11 amino acids. The CDR3 DNA reads as TGTGCCAGCAGTTACGCGGGAGGGCTGAAAGTC. Residues: CASSYAGGLKV.

This clonotype was detected ten times or more. The chain recombines TRBV3-1 with TRBJ1-4; D perhaps matches TRBD1 (5 bases). CDR1 is LGHDT, CDR2 YNNKEL, per germline (reference sequence). The V end was cut by 0 bases, the J end by 8 bases, with 10 bases between. CDR3 length equals 14 residues. This CDR3 is CASSQEQAGEKLFF. The DNA for the CDR3 is TGTGCCAGCAGCCAAGAACAGGCCGGAGAAAAACTGTTTTTT. Variable domain in full (rest from reference TRBV3-1 and TRBJ1-4): DTAVSQTPKYLVTQMGNDKSIKCEQNLGHDTMYWYKQDSKKFLKIMFSYNNKELIINETVPNRFSPKSPDKAHLNLHINSLELGDSAVYFCASSQEQAGEKLFFGSGTQLSVL.

As regards this clonotype: A much larger clone differs from this one at a single base, so this may be a read error. This chain uses TRBV25-1 with TRBJ2-1; D possibly uses TRBD1 or TRBD2 (5 bases each). This CDR3 region has 15 residues. V was clipped by 6 bases and J by 5 bases, with 17 bases between them. The germline CDR1 and CDR2 sequences are MGHDK and SYGVNS. This CDR3 is CASSYVGVAHNEQFF. The DNA for the CDR3 is TGTGCCAGCAGCTACGTGGGGGTTGCTCACAATGAGCAGTTCTTC.

This clonotype was picked up many times. The chain recombines TRBV6-5 with TRBJ2-1; perhaps TRBD1 as D (8 bases). Germline values: CDR1 MNHEY, CDR2 SVGAGI. This CDR3 comprises 15 residues. Trimming took off 6 bases at V and 3 bases at J, with 15 bases between the two ends. The CDR3 sequence: CASRAGQDYYNEQFF. The CDR3 nucleotides are TGTGCCAGCAGAGCGGGACAGGACTACTACAATGAGCAGTTCTTC.

The count of this clonotype is one. The junction does not match germline at one end; this may be a read error. V is TRBV3-1 and J is TRBJ2-1; 11 bases agree with TRBD2. The CDR3 is made up of 15 amino acids. Germline V gives CDR1 LGHDT, CDR2 YNNKEL (reference sequence). In DNA form, the CDR3 reads TGTGCCAGCAGCCTAGCGGGAGGGCGGAATGGTGAGCAGCTCTTC. This encodes CASSLAGGRNGEQLF.

This clonotype was recorded a few times. CDR3 protein: CASSLTGEETQYF. The DNA for the CDR3 is TGTGCCAGCAGTTTAACGGGAGAAGAGACCCAGTACTTC. The chain uses TRBV27 and TRBJ2-5; possibly TRBD2 for D (6 bases). Trimming removed 2 bases from V and 3 bases from J, with 7 bases in between. Germline CDR1 MNHEY, CDR2 SMNVEV (reference sequence). CDR3 length: 13 residues.

This clonotype has only a few counts. This clone may be a read error of a much larger clone one base away. The chain couples TRBV20-1 to TRBJ2-7; 10 bases are shared with TRBD2. The CDR3 length is 14 residues. The V gene's germline CDR1 is DFQATT and CDR2 SNEGSKA (reference sequence). CDR3 residues: CSANSGRFSSEQYF. The CDR3 nucleotides are TGCAGTGCCAATAGCGGGAGGTTCTCCTCCGAGCAGTACTTC.

This clonotype has ten or more counts. This rearrangement joins TRBV19 to TRBJ1-2; the D is unclear. This CDR3 contains 13 residues. Germline CDR1 LNHDA, CDR2 SQIVND (reference sequence). The germline V and J ends were trimmed by 0 bases and 3 bases, with 5 bases remaining between them. Here the CDR3 reads CASSIDRDYGYTF. Written as DNA, the CDR3 is TGTGCCAGTAGTATAGATCGAGACTATGGCTACACCTTC.

This clonotype has only one observation. The gene calls are TRBV20-1 and TRBJ1-4; 7 nucleotides align to TRBD1. The germline gives CDR1 DFQATT, CDR2 SNEGSKA (reference sequence). With 5 bases clipped from V and 5 bases from J, the junction kept 8 bases outside the gene matches. This CDR3 is 14 amino acids long. CDR3 sequence (DNA): TGCAGTGCTGCCGACAGGGCGGGGAATGAAAAACTGTTTTTT. Translation gives CSAADRAGNEKLFF.

The CDR3 sequence is CASSLVAKNNEQFF. Here the CDR3 DNA reads TGTGCCAGCAGTTTAGTGGCCAAAAACAATGAGCAGTTCTTC. This rearrangement joins TRBV28 to TRBJ2-1, with unresolved D. The length of the CDR3 is 14 residues. Germline V gene lookup returns CDR1 MDHEN and CDR2 SYDVKM. With 2 bases removed from V and 5 bases from J, the gap between germline ends came to 10 bases.

This clonotype has a count of ten or more. This chain connects TRBV5-4 to TRBJ2-7, with 12 bases aligning to TRBD2. Germline values: CDR1 SGHNT, CDR2 YYREEE (reference sequence). The CDR3 is 16 amino acids. V lost 4 bases and J lost 0; bases outside the gene matches: 5. CDR3 sequence reads: CASSQGLAGISYEQYF. The CDR3 bases are TGTGCCAGCAGCCAAGGACTAGCGGGGATCTCCTACGAGCAGTACTTC.

This clonotype was picked up many times. The CDR3 coding sequence is TGTGCCAGCAGCCGTCGGGCTAGCGGGGGCTACGAGCAGTACTTC. This sequence encodes CASSRRASGGYEQYF. V and J are TRBV6-5 and TRBJ2-7; 10 bases fit TRBD2. This CDR3 comprises 15 residues. With 6 bases clipped from V and 3 bases from J, the junction kept 8 bases outside the gene matches. Germline CDR1 is MNHEY and CDR2 is SVGAGI.

In its sample, this clonotype was seen a few times. The CDR3 loop is CASSLWSSGRAFEQFF. The CDR3 nucleotides read TGTGCCAGCAGTTTATGGTCCAGCGGGAGGGCCTTTGAGCAGTTCTTC. The chain employs TRBV28 and TRBJ2-1, with 10 positions matching TRBD2. The germline gives CDR1 MDHEN, CDR2 SYDVKM. This CDR3 has 16 residues. The V gene end was trimmed by 0 bases and the J gene end by 9 bases; junction bases not matched to a gene: 8.

In its sample, this clonotype was seen many times. J is TRBJ2-2 and V is TRBV11-3; D might be TRBD2 (7 bases). V lost 4 bases and J 3 bases, leaving 18 bases between the germline ends. Per the germline V gene, CDR1 is SGHNT and CDR2 is YENEEA. The CDR3 extends over 17 amino acids. CDR3 sequence: CASSWPQGGGDTGELFF. Written as DNA, the CDR3 is TGTGCCAGCAGCTGGCCTCAAGGGGGAGGGGACACCGGGGAGCTGTTTTTT.

In this sample, this clonotype turned up many times. This chain uses TRBV25-1 with TRBJ2-2; the match to TRBD1 covers 10 bases. Looked up from germline, CDR1 is MGHDK and CDR2 is SYGVNS. The CDR3 has 19 amino acids. V lost 1 base, J lost 7 bases, and 15 bases stayed unmatched. The CDR3 sequence is CASSEFRTGGGLADGELFF. The CDR3 coding sequence is TGTGCCAGCAGTGAATTCAGGACAGGGGGAGGTCTAGCTGACGGGGAGCTGTTTTTT.

The chain has TRBV6-1 and TRBJ2-2; TRBD2 aligns across 8 bases. The CDR3 is 15 residues long. V gave up 8 bases and J gave up 7 bases; unmatched junction bases: 12. The germline V gene encodes CDR1 MNHNS and CDR2 SASEGT. The CDR3 protein is CASDLESGSGGELFF. CDR3 DNA sequence: TGTGCCAGCGACCTAGAGAGCGGGAGCGGCGGGGAGCTGTTTTTT.

Many counts were recorded for this clonotype. The chain recombines TRBV11-2 with TRBJ1-4; 9 nucleotides match TRBD1. CDR3 length equals 17 residues. In germline, CDR1 is SGHAT, CDR2 FQNNGV. Trimming took 1 base from V and 8 from J; bases not matched to a gene: 11. The CDR3 sequence: CASSLGSTGGLQEKLFF. The CDR3, as DNA: TGTGCCAGCAGCTTAGGATCGACAGGGGGTTTACAGGAAAAACTGTTTTTT.